This is a list of T cell receptor beta chains from one sample in a study of blood T cell repertoires in COVID-19. Some clones are missing from TCRdb's copy, which holds only in-frame ones; the method was immunoSEQ multiplex PCR. The profile shows about 440,000 clones, 88% of them singletons. The sample was peripheral blood. The receptors here all came from a woman in her forties or fifties with COVID-19, enrolled during active disease. Both conserved end residues are part of each CDR3. The order of the fields is J gene, V gene, clone size, D gene, CDR3 DNA, CDR3 protein. The D gene is left open where the match is weak. Size values are once, few and many counts, or a class for expanded clones, and some rows have none.

J: TRBJ1-2
V: TRBV10-3
size: -
D: -
DNA: TGTGCCATCAGTGAGTCCACAGGGAGAGGCTACACCTTC
CDR3: CAISESTGRGYTF

J: TRBJ1-6
V: TRBV6-5
size: once
D: TRBD1
DNA: TGTGCCAGCGGAGGAACAGGGGGCGCGTATTCACCCCTCCACTTT
CDR3: CASGGTGGAYSPLHF

J: TRBJ1-5
V: TRBV24-1
size: -
D: -
DNA: TGTGCCACCAGTGATTCCGGGAATGCCTACAATCAGCCCCAGCATTTT
CDR3: CATSDSGNAYNQPQHF

J: TRBJ1-3
V: TRBV15
size: -
D: -
DNA: TGTGCTTCTCAGGTGCTCTCTGGAAACACCATATATTTT
CDR3: CASQVLSGNTIYF

J: TRBJ1-1
V: TRBV3-1/TRBV3-2
size: -
D: -
DNA: TGTGCCAGCAGCCAAGATCCCACGGTCCCTGAAGCTTTCTTT
CDR3: CASSQDPTVPEAFF

J: TRBJ2-1
V: TRBV12-3/TRBV12-4
size: -
D: -
DNA: TGTGCCAGCAGTCTCCCTAGAGATGAGCAGTTCTTC
CDR3: CASSLPRDEQFF

J: TRBJ1-5
V: TRBV18
size: once
D: -
DNA: TGTGCCAGCTCACAGGGGGTTAGCAATCAGCCCCAGCATTTT
CDR3: CASSQGVSNQPQHF

J: TRBJ2-2
V: TRBV6-5
size: once
D: TRBD1
DNA: TGTGCCAGCCTCGGACAGGGCCACACCGGGGAGCTGTTTTTT
CDR3: CASLGQGHTGELFF

J: TRBJ1-2
V: TRBV11-2
size: -
D: -
DNA: TGTGCCAGCAGCCATTACTTCACGATTTCTAACTATGGCTACACCTTC
CDR3: CASSHYFTISNYGYTF

J: TRBJ2-1
V: TRBV30
size: -
D: TRBD2
DNA: TGTGCCTTCCGTAAAGGACTAGTTGTAAGTGAGCAGTTCTTC
CDR3: CAFRKGLVVSEQFF

J: TRBJ2-5
V: TRBV28
size: -
D: TRBD1
DNA: TGTGCCAGCAGTTTCCTGGGACAGGGGGAAGAGACCCAGTACTTC
CDR3: CASSFLGQGEETQYF

J: TRBJ2-3
V: TRBV5-1
size: -
D: TRBD1
DNA: TGCGCCAGCAGCGACGGGACAGGGGGAAAAGATACGCAGTATTTT
CDR3: CASSDGTGGKDTQYF

J: TRBJ1-2
V: TRBV24-1
size: once
D: -
DNA: TGTGCCACCAGTGGGAGTACAGGGAATAACTATGGCTACACCTTC
CDR3: CATSGSTGNNYGYTF

J: TRBJ2-1
V: TRBV7-9
size: -
D: -
DNA: TGTGCCAGCAGCTTAGGGTTTCAGGGAACTGAGCAGTTCTTC
CDR3: CASSLGFQGTEQFF

J: TRBJ1-2
V: TRBV5-1
size: -
D: -
DNA: TGCGCCAGCAGCTTGGAAGCCAGGGGATCGGATGGCTACACCTTC
CDR3: CASSLEARGSDGYTF

J: TRBJ2-3
V: TRBV11-2
size: -
D: TRBD2
DNA: TGTGCCAGCAGCCTTAGCGGGGCTCGCTTTTCGAATACGCAGTATTTT
CDR3: CASSLSGARFSNTQYF

J: TRBJ1-1
V: TRBV19
size: once
D: -
DNA: TGTGCCAGTAGTATAAGTTGGGCCCCGAGGGGGACTGAAGCTTTCTTT
CDR3: CASSISWAPRGTEAFF

J: TRBJ1-1
V: TRBV6-5
size: -
D: -
DNA: TGTGCCAGCAGTTACGGACTGATGAACACTGAAGCTTTCTTT
CDR3: CASSYGLMNTEAFF

J: TRBJ1-5
V: TRBV18
size: few
D: -
DNA: TGTGCCAGCTCTCCCGACAATAGCAATCAGCCCCAGCATTTT
CDR3: CASSPDNSNQPQHF

J: TRBJ2-4
V: TRBV3-1/TRBV3-2
size: -
D: -
DNA: TGTGCCAGCAGCCAAGATAAAGGGGTAATGGCCAAAAACATTCAGTACTTC
CDR3: CASSQDKGVMAKNIQYF

J: TRBJ1-2
V: TRBV29-1
size: -
D: -
DNA: TGCAGCGTTGTGGGCGTCCTCACGGTCTATGGCTACACCTTC
CDR3: CSVVGVLTVYGYTF

J: TRBJ1-1
V: TRBV7-8
size: -
D: -
DNA: TGTGCCAGCAGCTTAGAAAACAGGGTTATGAACACTGAAGCTTTCTTT
CDR3: CASSLENRVMNTEAFF

J: TRBJ2-7
V: TRBV27
size: few
D: TRBD2
DNA: TGTGCCAGCAGTTCGCCGGGGGGGAAGGTCTACGAGCAGTACTTC
CDR3: CASSSPGGKVYEQYF

J: TRBJ1-2
V: TRBV30
size: -
D: TRBD1
DNA: TGTGCCTGGAGTTTTAGCAGGACAGGGAGCGGCTACACCTTC
CDR3: CAWSFSRTGSGYTF

J: TRBJ1-1
V: TRBV27
size: -
D: -
DNA: TGTGCCAGCAGTTCGACAGGCCTGAACACTGAAGCTTTCTTT
CDR3: CASSSTGLNTEAFF

J: TRBJ1-4
V: TRBV7-9
size: -
D: TRBD1
DNA: TGTGCCAGCAGCTTAGGTGGGACAGGCGGAGAAAAACTGTTTTTT
CDR3: CASSLGGTGGEKLFF

J: TRBJ1-5
V: TRBV2
size: -
D: TRBD1
DNA: TGTGCCAGCAGTTTGGACAGGGATCGAAATCAGCCCCAGCATTTT
CDR3: CASSLDRDRNQPQHF

J: TRBJ2-7
V: TRBV11-2
size: once
D: -
DNA: TGTGCCAGCAGCCCCGGGACAAGCACGTACGAGCAGTACTTC
CDR3: CASSPGTSTYEQYF

J: TRBJ2-3
V: TRBV10-3
size: -
D: -
DNA: TGTGCCATCGCGGGCGGGGCTAGCACAGATACGCAGTATTTT
CDR3: CAIAGGASTDTQYF

J: TRBJ2-2
V: TRBV18
size: once
D: -
DNA: TGTGCCAGCTCACCACCGGAGGACAGCGGAACCGGGGAGCTGTTTTTT
CDR3: CASSPPEDSGTGELFF

J: TRBJ2-3
V: TRBV30
size: once
D: TRBD2
DNA: TGTGCCTGGAGTGTACAAGCGGGGGCAGCAGATACGCAGTATTTT
CDR3: CAWSVQAGAADTQYF